Below, 10 T cell receptor gamma chains from the same sample are listed, as sequenced in a study of gammadelta T cells in human blood. TCRdb re-processed the RT-PCR reads via CATT. The sample carries some 560 gamma-chain clones, around 3.3% recorded once. Sequencing was carried out using non-Vgamma9Vdelta2 gamma-delta T cells from adult blood. These receptors all come from a human donor.

This clone turned up a few times. This sequence is one base from a far larger clone and is likely a read error. The sample holds other DNA sequences that translate to the same CDR3. The chain uses TRGV4 and TRGJ1 or TRGJ2. This CDR3 comprises 13 residues. Germline CDR1 is EGSTGY and CDR2 is YDSYTSSV. With V trimmed by 0 bases and J by 5 bases, 4 bases remained unmatched. CDR3 loop: CATWDGLDYKKLF. The CDR3 DNA reads TGTGCCACCTGGGATGGGTTGGATTATAAGAAACTCTTT.

This clone is large (0.1 to 1%) by share. The rearrangement uses TRGV4 and TRGJP2. The CDR3 length is 17 residues. Germline-derived CDR1 and CDR2 are EGSTGY and YDSYTSSV. Losses at the gene ends were 0 bases for V and 1 base for J; bases not matched to a gene: 8. CDR3: CATWDGPWGSSDWIKTF. In DNA form, the CDR3 reads TGTGCCACCTGGGATGGGCCCTGGGGTAGTAGTGATTGGATCAAGACGTTT.

About this clone itself: A much larger clonotype is one base distant, so this may be a read error. The chain recombines TRGV9 with TRGJ1 or TRGJ2. TCRdb leaves out the J gene; it was filled in here by matching the DNA to germline. The CDR3 totals 12 residues. Germline assignment: CDR1 GITISATS and CDR2 ISYDGTV (reference sequence). The CDR3 loop reads CALWPNYYKKLF. The DNA for the CDR3 is TGTGCCCTGTGGCCGAATTATTATAAGAAACTCTTT.

By share, this clone ranks as large. V gene TRGV8 combines with J gene TRGJ1 or TRGJ2. Trimming removed 5 bases from V and 6 bases from J; junction bases left unmatched: 4. The CDR3 loop spans 11 amino acids. Germline lookup yields CDR1 VENAVY and CDR2 YDSYNSRV. The CDR3 here is CATWGGYKKLF. CDR3 DNA: TGTGCCACCTGGGGGGGTTATAAGAAACTCTTT.

Within the sample, this clone is large. The chain employs TRGV8 and TRGJ1 or TRGJ2. Germline values: CDR1 VENAVY, CDR2 YDSYNSRV. V shed 1 base, J shed 8 bases, and the junction held 8 bases outside the gene matches. This CDR3 region has 13 residues. The CDR3 loop is CATWDRTYHKKLF. CDR3 DNA: TGTGCCACCTGGGATAGAACATACCATAAGAAACTCTTT.

This clone showed up just a few times. The rearrangement links TRGV4 to TRGJP1. V shed 5 bases and J 4 bases; nucleotides not matched to a gene: 1. The CDR3 extends over 12 amino acids. Germline CDR1 EGSTGY, CDR2 YDSYTSSV. CDR3 sequence reads: CATWVTGWFKIF. The CDR3 DNA reads TGTGCCACCTGGGTCACTGGTTGGTTCAAGATATTT.

This rearrangement joins TRGV9 to TRGJ1 or TRGJ2. Germline lookup yields CDR1 GITISATS and CDR2 ISYDGTV (reference sequence). The CDR3 has 11 amino acids. Trimming took 0 bases from V and 15 from J; bases not matched to a gene: 8. The CDR3 DNA follows: TGTGCCTTGTGGGAGGTGTCGTCCGGACTCTTT. Its protein product is CALWEVSSGLF.

For this clone: A clone one base away is much larger, so this may be a read error. The sample carries other DNA sequences with the same CDR3. The rearrangement links TRGV4 to TRGJ1 or TRGJ2. The CDR3 totals 14 residues. Unmatched junction bases numbered 9, after V lost 0 bases and J lost 7 bases. Germline CDR1 and CDR2: EGSTGY and YDSYTSSV. CDR3 sequence (DNA): TGTGCCACCTGGGATGGGCCTCGGTCATATAAGAAACTCTTT. Protein product: CATWDGPRSYKKLF.

Relative to its sample, this clone is large. The chain recombines TRGV4 with TRGJ1 or TRGJ2. Germline V gives CDR1 EGSTGY, CDR2 YDSYTSSV. V was clipped by 0 bases and J by 3 bases; unmatched bases: 2. The CDR3 is 13 amino acids. The CDR3: CATWDGLYYKKLF. The CDR3 region has the DNA TGTGCCACCTGGGATGGGCTTTATTATAAGAAACTCTTT.

Judged by abundance, this clone is large. J is TRGJ1 or TRGJ2 and V is TRGV8. This CDR3 comprises 16 residues. The junction had 9 bases not matched to a gene; V was cut back by 1 base and J by 0 bases. Germline V CDR1 and CDR2: VENAVY, YDSYNSRV. The CDR3 loop is CATWDSPSTNYYKKLF. The CDR3 DNA is TGTGCCACCTGGGATAGTCCCTCCACGAATTATTATAAGAAACTCTTT.